This T cell receptor beta chain was found in a study of blood T cell repertoires in COVID-19. As for the study in general: Collection of acute and convalescent COVID-19 samples took place in the United States, Italy and Spain. PBMCs, B-cell-depleted T cells, or T cells provided the cDNA or gDNA that made up the material.

V shed 7 bases and J 8 bases; nucleotides not matched to a gene: 4. The germline V gene encodes CDR1 MNHEY and CDR2 SVGAGI. This CDR3 spans 11 amino acids. In the source study's methods: Estimates of nucleated cell counts were drawn from the amplification of reference gene primers. The method was immunoSEQ multiplex PCR; TCRdb's version includes in-frame clones alone and lacks a portion of them. V, J and clone size were drawn from that table, and D and trimming were deduced from the DNA. The sample carries more than 200,000 clones, more than 75% recorded once. The table lists this clone with a few counts. The Seattle patients, enrolled during active infection, were followed longitudinally.

V gene TRBV6-5 combines with J gene TRBJ1-2, with 7 bases lining up with TRBD1. The sequence derives from a woman between 55 and 75 years old with COVID-19, enrolled during active disease. Sequenced input: peripheral blood. CDR3 region: CASTQGGGYTF. In nucleotides, the CDR3 is TGTGCCAGCACCCAAGGGGGCGGCTACACCTTC.